This TCR beta chain was captured by sequencing in a study of blood T cell repertoires in COVID-19. About the research overall: Collection of acute and convalescent COVID-19 samples took place in the United States, Italy and Spain. Nucleic acid was either cDNA or gDNA, and it came from T cells, B-cell-depleted T cells, or PBMCs.

In the original workflow: Using reference gene primer amplification, nucleated cell counts were estimated. Sequenced by immunoSEQ multiplex PCR; TCRdb stores in-frame clones only, minus some. V, J and clone size derive from that table, while D and trimming were established from the DNA sequence. Of almost 55,000 clones listed, about nine tenths were seen once; the top ten hold around 28%. The CDR3 has 14 residues. Looked up from germline, CDR1 is SGHNT and CDR2 is YYREEE (reference sequence). Trimming took off 1 base at V and 3 bases at J, with 10 bases between the two ends. The specimen was peripheral blood. This chain uses TRBV5-4 with TRBJ2-5, with D possibly being TRBD1 (6 bases). The sequence was collected from a human donor in a cohort sampled during active COVID-19. In nucleotides, the CDR3 is TGTGCCAGCAGCTTGAGCAACAGGGAAGAGACCCAGTACTTC. Translating it yields CASSLSNREETQYF.